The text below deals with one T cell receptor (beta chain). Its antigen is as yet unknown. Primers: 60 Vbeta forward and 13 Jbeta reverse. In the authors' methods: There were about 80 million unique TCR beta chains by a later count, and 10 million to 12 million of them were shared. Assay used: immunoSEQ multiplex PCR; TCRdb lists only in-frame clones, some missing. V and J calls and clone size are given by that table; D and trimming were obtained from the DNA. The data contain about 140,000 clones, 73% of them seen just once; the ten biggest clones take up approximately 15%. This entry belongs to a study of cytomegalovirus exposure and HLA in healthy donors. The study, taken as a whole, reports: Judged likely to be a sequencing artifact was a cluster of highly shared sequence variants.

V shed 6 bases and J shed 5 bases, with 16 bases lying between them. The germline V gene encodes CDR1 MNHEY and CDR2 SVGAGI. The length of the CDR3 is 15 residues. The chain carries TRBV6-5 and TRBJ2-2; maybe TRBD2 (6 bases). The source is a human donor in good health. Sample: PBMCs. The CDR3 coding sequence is TGTGCCAGCAGACTTGGACGCAGCGGGACCGGGGAGCTGTTTTTT. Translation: CASRLGRSGTGELFF.